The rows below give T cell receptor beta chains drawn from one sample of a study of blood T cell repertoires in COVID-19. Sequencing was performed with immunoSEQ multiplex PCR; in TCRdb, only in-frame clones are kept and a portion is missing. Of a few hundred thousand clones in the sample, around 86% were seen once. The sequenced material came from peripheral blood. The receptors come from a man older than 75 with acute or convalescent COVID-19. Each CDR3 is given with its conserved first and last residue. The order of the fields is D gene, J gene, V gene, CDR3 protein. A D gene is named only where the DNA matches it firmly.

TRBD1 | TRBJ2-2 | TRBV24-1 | CATRGGTGGPGELFF
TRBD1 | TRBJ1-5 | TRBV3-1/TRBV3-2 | CASSQGQASNQPQHF
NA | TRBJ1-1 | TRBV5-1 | CASSLGQPLSPEAFF
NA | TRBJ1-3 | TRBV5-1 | CASSLLGASSGNTIYF
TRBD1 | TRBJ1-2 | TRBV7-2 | CASSLEGAVGYTF
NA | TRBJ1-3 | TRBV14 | CASSQGVRRRNTIYF
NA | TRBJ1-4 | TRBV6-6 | CASTPGGGREKLFF
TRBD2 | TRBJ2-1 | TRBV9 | CASSVGLAGVYEQFF
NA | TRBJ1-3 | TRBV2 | CASRVGQTGNTIYF
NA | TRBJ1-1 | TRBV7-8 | CASSQRTARAFF
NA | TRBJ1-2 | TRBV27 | CASSFSGDGGYTF
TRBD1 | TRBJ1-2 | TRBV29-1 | CSVGTGEEGYTF
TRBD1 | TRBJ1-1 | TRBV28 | CASTPTGVNTEAFF
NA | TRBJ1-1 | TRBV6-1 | CASSEISQYSEAFF
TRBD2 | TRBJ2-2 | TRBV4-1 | CASSQDWAGGLMAGELFF
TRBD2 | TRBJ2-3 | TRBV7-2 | CASRRLAGGPGDTQYF
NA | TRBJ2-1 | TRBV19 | CASSEGLYNEQFF
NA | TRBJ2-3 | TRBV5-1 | CASRESLRTDTQYF
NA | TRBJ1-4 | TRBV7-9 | CASSPMGQINEKLFF
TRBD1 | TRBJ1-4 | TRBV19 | CATSDRGNEKLFF
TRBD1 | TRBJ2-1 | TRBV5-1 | CASSFLQGAGNEQFF
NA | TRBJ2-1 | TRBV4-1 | CASSQASTRRFF
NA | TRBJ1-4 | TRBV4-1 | CASSLTELNEKLFF
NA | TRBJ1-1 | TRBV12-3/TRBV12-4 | CASSLLMRAFF
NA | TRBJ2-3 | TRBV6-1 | CASSERQSTDTQYF
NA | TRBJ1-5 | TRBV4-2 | CASSQDPAELAPQHF
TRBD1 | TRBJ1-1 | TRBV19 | CASGGGRAGSPEAFF
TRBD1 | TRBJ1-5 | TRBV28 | CASISTGGRGQPQHF
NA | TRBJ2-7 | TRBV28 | CASTPTGGPSYEQYF
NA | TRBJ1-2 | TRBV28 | CASSRGGLSSDGYTF
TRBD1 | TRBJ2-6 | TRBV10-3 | CAISADRGAGANVLTF
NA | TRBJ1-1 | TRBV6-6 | CASSYYQGGGTEAFF
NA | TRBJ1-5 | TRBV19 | CASSLRQLNQPQHF
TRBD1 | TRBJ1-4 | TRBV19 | CASSIDRLMGTGPEKLFF
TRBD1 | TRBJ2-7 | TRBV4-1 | CASSQTLQGAGEQYF
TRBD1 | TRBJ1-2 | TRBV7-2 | CASSSRDSSLGGYTF
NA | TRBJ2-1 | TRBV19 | CASSIKSPSANEQFF
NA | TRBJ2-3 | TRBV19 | CASSSRVPAGTDTQYF
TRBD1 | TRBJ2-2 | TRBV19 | CASTSVGQTGELFF
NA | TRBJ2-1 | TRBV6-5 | CASSYGQKQFF
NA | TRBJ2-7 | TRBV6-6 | CASTEGWEQYF
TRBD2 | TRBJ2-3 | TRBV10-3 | CATSSPGTSGFTDTQYF
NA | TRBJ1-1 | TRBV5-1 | CASSSQGGTEAFF
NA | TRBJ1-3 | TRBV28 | CASSFTEVGTTGNTIYF
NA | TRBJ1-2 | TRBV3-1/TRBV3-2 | CASSQDWQGTFYGYTF
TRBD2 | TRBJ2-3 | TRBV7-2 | CASTRETTASGRTDTQYF
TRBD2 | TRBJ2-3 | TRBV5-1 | CASSRGLADRTDTQYF
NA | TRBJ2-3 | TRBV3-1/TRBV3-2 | CASSQSYRGTDTQYF
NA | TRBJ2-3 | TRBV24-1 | CATSDSPGLGRDTQYF
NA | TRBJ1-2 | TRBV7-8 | CASSRLLTGMGYTF
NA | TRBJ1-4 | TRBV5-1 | CASSSQGTEKLFF
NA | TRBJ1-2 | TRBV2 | CASSEAEDSTNYGYTF
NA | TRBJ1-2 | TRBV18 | CASSPAAGTAGGYTF
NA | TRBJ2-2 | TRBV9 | CASSVDSRNTGELFF